A single sample is the source of the 20 T cell receptor beta chains below, sequenced in a study of Graves' ophthalmopathy and Graves' hyperthyroidism. Amplifying from RNA transcripts, the study obtained TCR beta CDR3 regions. RT-PCR with HTBI primers came first, then second-round multiplex PCR. TCRdb re-called the multiplex PCR reads through MiXCR, storing one row per CDR3 protein. Of about 1.1 million distinct CDR3 sequences listed, 36% are singletons. The sample taken for sequencing was peripheral blood or thyroid tissue (not recorded which). The source of these receptors is an adult man with Graves' hyperthyroidism.

The V and J genes are TRBV29-1 and TRBJ1-4; 8 bases fit TRBD1. Germline lookup yields CDR1 SQVTM and CDR2 ANQGSEA. This CDR3 region has 14 residues. Trimming cost V 4 bases and J 2 bases; bases outside gene matches: 3. The CDR3 sequence is CSVAPGGTNEKLFF. The DNA of the CDR3 is TGCAGCGTTGCTCCAGGGGGCACTAATGAAAAACTGTTTTTT.

This clonotype has a count of ten or more. The rearrangement joins TRBV29-1 to TRBJ1-1; no firm D call. V lost 6 bases, J lost 2 bases, and 10 bases lay in between. From germline, CDR1 is SQVTM and CDR2 ANQGSEA. CDR3 length: 12 residues. The CDR3 loop is CSVGWRNTEAFF. CDR3 nucleotide sequence: TGCAGCGTGGGGTGGAGAAACACTGAAGCTTTCTTT.

The chain links TRBV20-1 to TRBJ1-5, with D tentatively TRBD1 (6 bases). V shed 2 bases and J shed 3 bases, with 11 bases lying between them. The CDR3 sequence is 14 residues long. Per germline, CDR1 DFQATT and CDR2 SNEGSKA (reference sequence). This CDR3 is CSARIGQYNQPQHF. The CDR3 coding sequence is TGCAGTGCTAGAATTGGACAGTACAATCAGCCCCAGCATTTT.

V usage is TRBV10-3 and J usage is TRBJ2-7, with TRBD1 identical over 9 bases. The CDR3 has 15 residues. Germline V CDR1 and CDR2: ENHRY, SYGVKD. V lost 4 bases and J lost 4; bases outside the gene matches: 8. The CDR3 spells CAISGTGTGYYEQYF. In DNA form, the CDR3 reads TGTGCCATCAGTGGGACCGGGACAGGGTATTACGAGCAGTACTTC.

The chain is built from TRBV19 and TRBJ2-7; a possible D gene is TRBD2 (6 bases). The V gene lost 6 bases and the J gene lost 0 bases, with 12 bases spanning the gap. The CDR3 loop spans 14 amino acids. Germline V gene lookup returns CDR1 LNHDA and CDR2 SQIVND (reference sequence). In nucleotides, the CDR3 is TGTGCCAGTAGCGAGACCGGGAGCTCCTACGAGCAGTACTTC. This translates into CASSETGSSYEQYF.

The rearrangement uses TRBV10-3 and TRBJ2-7; 10 nucleotides line up with TRBD2. V shed 10 bases and J 4 bases; nucleotides not matched to a gene: 10. This CDR3 has 14 residues. CDR1 and CDR2 (germline): ENHRY, SYGVKD. CDR3 coding DNA: TGTGCCAGCAGACGACCTAGCGGGAGTTACGAGCAGTACTTC. Translating it yields CASRRPSGSYEQYF.

This clonotype appeared many times. V and J are TRBV19 and TRBJ1-2; D might be TRBD1 (5 bases). The V gene's germline CDR1 is LNHDA and CDR2 SQIVND (reference sequence). V was pared by 5 bases and J by 9 bases, with 16 bases between. The length of the CDR3 is 13 residues. CDR3 in DNA: TGTGCCAGTAGTTTCTCGCAGGGCCTGAGCTACACCTTC. Protein product: CASSFSQGLSYTF.

This chain joins TRBV12-3 or TRBV12-4 and TRBJ2-7, with D maybe TRBD2 (7 bases). V lost 5 bases and J 0 bases, leaving 20 bases between the germline ends. This CDR3 is 17 amino acids long. The CDR3 bases are TGTGCCAGCAGTCCCAGGAGGGGGGAGGGGGGCTCCTACGAGCAGTACTTC. Encoded protein: CASSPRRGEGGSYEQYF.

This chain uses TRBV6-2 or TRBV6-3 with TRBJ1-2, with 8 bases that match TRBD1. The junction had 5 bases not matched to a gene; V was cut back by 2 bases and J by 3 bases. Looked up from germline, CDR1 is MNHEY and CDR2 is SVGEGT. This CDR3 is built from 15 residues. In DNA, the CDR3 is TGTGCCAGCAGTTACCGGCGACAGGGGTACTATGGCTACACCTTC. Its protein is CASSYRRQGYYGYTF.

This clonotype was seen many times. The J gene is TRBJ2-2, the V gene TRBV12-3 or TRBV12-4; tentatively, D is TRBD1 (6 bases). Trimming removed 3 bases at V and 7 bases at J, with 12 bases between. The CDR3 loop spans 14 amino acids. CDR3 in DNA: TGTGCCAGCAGTTTTTATGGGACAATCGGGGAGCTGTTTTTT. Translation: CASSFYGTIGELFF.

On this clonotype itself: Mismatch with germline at one junction end may stem from a read error. The chain has TRBV7-9 and TRBJ2-3; D is unresolved. Germline CDR1 SEHNR, CDR2 FQNEAQ (reference sequence). This CDR3 has 8 residues. The CDR3 protein is CASSLALF. The CDR3 coding sequence is TGTGCCAGCAGCTTAGCGCTCTTT. The full variable domain, rest sourced from reference TRBV7-9 and TRBJ2-3, is DTGVSQNPRHKITKRGQNVTFRCDPISEHNRLYWYRQTLGQGPEFLTYFQNEAQLEKSRLLSDRFSAERPKGSFSTLEIQRTEQGDSAMYLCASSLALFGPGTRLTVL.

This clonotype was seen a handful of times. The rearrangement joins TRBV14 to TRBJ2-7; 14 nucleotides align to TRBD2. Germline CDR1 reads SGHDN; CDR2 reads FVKESK. V shed 5 bases, J shed 5 bases, and the junction held 11 bases outside the gene matches. This CDR3 contains 17 residues. The CDR3 reads CASSSWGTSGSKNEQYF. As DNA, the CDR3 is TGTGCCAGCAGCTCGTGGGGGACTAGCGGGAGCAAGAACGAGCAGTACTTC.

This clonotype appeared a few times. The chain couples TRBV6-5 to TRBJ2-5, with D maybe TRBD2 (6 bases). This CDR3 contains 17 residues. V was shortened by 6 bases and J by 5 bases, with 25 bases between the two germline ends. The V gene's germline CDR1 is MNHEY and CDR2 SVGAGI. In DNA, the CDR3 is TGTGCCAGCAGAACCGACTGGTACAGCGTAGGAGGGGAGACCCAGTACTTC. Residues: CASRTDWYSVGGETQYF.

This clonotype appeared a few times. This rearrangement joins TRBV28 to TRBJ2-7, with D uncertain. The germline V gene has CDR1 MDHEN and CDR2 SYDVKM. The CDR3 length is 11 residues. Deletions cut 6 bases from V and 5 bases from J, with 8 bases between. The CDR3 sequence: CASRRRNEQYF. The CDR3 DNA follows: TGTGCCAGCAGAAGGCGCAACGAGCAGTACTTC.

The V call is TRBV12-3 or TRBV12-4, the J call TRBJ2-5, with 13 bases fitting TRBD2. CDR3 length equals 16 residues. Trimming took 5 bases from V and 6 from J; bases not matched to a gene: 9. CDR3 amino acids: CASSPTSGGAQKTQYF. The CDR3 region has the DNA TGTGCCAGCAGTCCCACTAGCGGGGGGGCTCAGAAGACCCAGTACTTC.

Many counts were recorded for this clonotype. This sequence joins TRBV7-2 and TRBJ1-2, with a weak D call TRBD1 (5 bases). Germline loops: CDR1 SGHTA, CDR2 FQGNSA. The CDR3 consists of 17 residues. V lost 0 bases and J lost 6, with 20 bases in between. The CDR3 nucleotides are TGTGCCAGCAGCTTAGCGGTTGATGGAGGGCGGGGGAATGGCTACACCTTC. Translated, it gives CASSLAVDGGRGNGYTF.

V gene TRBV10-3 combines with J gene TRBJ1-2; the D is unclear. Looked up from germline, CDR1 is ENHRY and CDR2 is SYGVKD. The V end was cut by 4 bases, the J end by 8 bases, with 17 bases between. The CDR3 is 14 residues long. The CDR3, as DNA: TGTGCCATCAGTGTCGACTCGAACACCGGGGGCTACACCTTC. The encoded protein is CAISVDSNTGGYTF.

This clonotype has ten or more counts. CDR3: CASSLGPDGNTEAFF. CDR3 DNA sequence: TGTGCCAGCAGCTTAGGTCCGGATGGAAACACTGAAGCTTTCTTT. This sequence joins TRBV7-8 and TRBJ1-1; no clear D gene. V was clipped by 1 base and J by 2 bases, with 11 bases between them. CDR3 length: 15 residues. Germline V CDR1 and CDR2: SGHVS, FQNEAQ.

The chain is built from TRBV20-1 and TRBJ1-5, with D maybe TRBD1 (5 bases). The V and J ends lost 1 base and 2 bases respectively, with 9 bases between them. Germline V lookup: CDR1 DFQATT, CDR2 SNEGSKA (reference sequence). There are 14 residues in the CDR3. The CDR3 nucleotides are TGCAGTGCTAGAGGAGCAGGGCGCAATCAGCCCCAGCATTTT. Translation gives CSARGAGRNQPQHF.

This clonotype was recorded many times. The chain employs TRBV20-1 and TRBJ1-6, with D hard to call. This CDR3 has 13 amino acids. The ends were cut back, 6 bases at V and 7 bases at J, with 13 bases in the middle. Germline V lookup: CDR1 DFQATT, CDR2 SNEGSKA (reference sequence). This CDR3 is CSAPVSGNSPLHF. The CDR3 DNA reads TGCAGTGCGCCGGTTTCGGGCAATTCACCCCTCCACTTT.